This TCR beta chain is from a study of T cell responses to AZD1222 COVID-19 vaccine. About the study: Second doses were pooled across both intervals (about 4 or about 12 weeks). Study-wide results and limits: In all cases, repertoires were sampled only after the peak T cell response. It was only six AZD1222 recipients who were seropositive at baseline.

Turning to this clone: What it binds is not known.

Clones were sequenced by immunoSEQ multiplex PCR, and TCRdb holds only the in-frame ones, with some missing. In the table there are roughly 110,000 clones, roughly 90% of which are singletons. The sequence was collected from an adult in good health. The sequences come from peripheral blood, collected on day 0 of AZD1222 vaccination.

The CDR3 region is CASSPPGSFSYNEQFF. CDR3 coding DNA: TGTGCCAGCTCACCCCCCGGGAGCTTTTCCTACAATGAGCAGTTCTTC. This chain joins TRBV18 and TRBJ2-1, with a tentative D call TRBD2 (6 bases). V was trimmed by 3 bases and J by 1 base, leaving 13 bases between them. The CDR3 is 16 amino acids. The germline V gene encodes CDR1 KGHSH and CDR2 LQKENI.